This T cell receptor beta chain was found in a study of T-cell memory formation after mild COVID-19. Study results and limitations: A subset of responding clones appeared in pre-infection memory, suggesting cross-reactive memory joined.

CDR1 and CDR2 from the germline V gene are MNHEY and SVGEGT. The CDR3 is made up of 14 amino acids. Trimming cost V 5 bases and J 6 bases, with 14 bases left between them. TCRdb independently ran MiXCR on the 5' RACE reads; one entry per CDR3 protein. The table has roughly 110,000 distinct CDR3 sequences, under 15% seen once. This clonotype was detected a few times. Its specificity is not known. The rearrangement joins TRBV6-2 or TRBV6-3 to TRBJ2-1; D possibly corresponds to TRBD2 (5 bases). This receptor was taken from an adult woman who had mild COVID-19 (a few samples of this study predate the infection). Cell type and time point are not known. The sequenced sample consisted of PBMCs or a T cell subset sorted from them (not recorded which). CDR3: CASSRGGGVNEQFF. Written as DNA, the CDR3 is TGTGCCAGCAGTCGAGGAGGAGGCGTCAATGAGCAGTTCTTC.